This TCR beta chain was observed in a study of blood T cell repertoires in COVID-19. Study overall: In each case, the material was cDNA or gDNA derived from T cells, B-cell-depleted T cells, or PBMCs.

Method: immunoSEQ multiplex PCR; TCRdb's copy keeps in-frame clones and lacks some. The profile shows 130,000 to 150,000 clones, about 90% of them singletons. The specimen was peripheral blood. The TCR was taken from a woman in her fifties or sixties with acute or convalescent COVID-19.

The CDR3, as DNA: TGTGCCAGCTCACCCCTGGCAGGGGGCACTGAAGCTTTCTTT. This gives the protein CASSPLAGGTEAFF. The gene calls are TRBV18 and TRBJ1-1; TRBD1 aligns across 7 bases. The CDR3 is 14 residues long. V lost 3 bases and J lost 4; bases outside the gene matches: 5. The germline V gene encodes CDR1 KGHSH and CDR2 LQKENI.